Listed below are T cell receptor beta chains from one sample, sequenced in a study of shared clonotypes between healthy human individuals. TCRdb keeps only in-frame clones here, not all; method: immunoSEQ multiplex PCR. Among some 2.1 million clones listed, 85% to 95% were seen once. The specimen sequenced was naive CD8+ T cells from PBMCs. The receptors shown here come from a man aged 18 to 29 in good health. Some clones in this sample may be carry-over from other donors' samples. Each CDR3 is given with its conserved first and last residue. Each record gives: J gene, D gene, clone size, V gene, CDR3 protein, CDR3 DNA. D genes are given only for firm matches. Where a row states a size, it is once, few, many or the class of an expanded clone; other rows omit it.

J gene: TRBJ2-1
D gene: TRBD2
clone size: NA
V gene: TRBV7-2
CDR3 protein: CASSPGLAGSNEQFF
CDR3 DNA: TGTGCCAGCAGCCCCGGACTAGCGGGGTCAAATGAGCAGTTCTTC

J gene: TRBJ2-7
D gene: NA
clone size: NA
V gene: TRBV2
CDR3 protein: CASTDGGPGPRVYF
CDR3 DNA: TGTGCCAGCACTGATGGGGGGCCGGGACCTCGGGTGTACTTC

J gene: TRBJ2-5
D gene: NA
clone size: NA
V gene: TRBV28
CDR3 protein: CASSWTGETQYF
CDR3 DNA: TGTGCCAGCAGTTGGACCGGGGAGACCCAGTACTTC

J gene: TRBJ2-1
D gene: TRBD2
clone size: NA
V gene: TRBV29-1
CDR3 protein: CSVEGRLAGGKVGNEQFF
CDR3 DNA: TGCAGCGTTGAAGGCCGACTAGCGGGAGGAAAGGTAGGGAATGAGCAGTTCTTC

J gene: TRBJ2-7
D gene: NA
clone size: NA
V gene: TRBV6-5
CDR3 protein: CASRFGYEQYF
CDR3 DNA: TGTGCCAGCAGGTTTGGCTACGAGCAGTACTTC

J gene: TRBJ1-5
D gene: NA
clone size: NA
V gene: TRBV7-9
CDR3 protein: CASSGGWRVEDQPQHF
CDR3 DNA: TGTGCCAGCAGCGGCGGCTGGAGGGTGGAGGATCAGCCCCAGCATTTT

J gene: TRBJ2-3
D gene: NA
clone size: NA
V gene: TRBV5-1
CDR3 protein: CASSLVRGGGDTQYF
CDR3 DNA: TGCGCCAGCAGCTTGGTCAGGGGAGGGGGAGATACGCAGTATTTT

J gene: TRBJ1-4
D gene: NA
clone size: NA
V gene: TRBV28
CDR3 protein: CASSLWVGTNEKLFF
CDR3 DNA: TGTGCCAGCAGTTTATGGGTAGGGACTAATGAAAAACTGTTTTTT

J gene: TRBJ2-7
D gene: NA
clone size: NA
V gene: TRBV19
CDR3 protein: CASSPAWASSYEQYF
CDR3 DNA: TGTGCCAGTAGCCCTGCTTGGGCTAGCTCCTACGAGCAGTACTTC

J gene: TRBJ2-7
D gene: NA
clone size: NA
V gene: TRBV19
CDR3 protein: CASSIEVGSGHEQYF
CDR3 DNA: TGTGCCAGTAGTATAGAGGTGGGTAGCGGCCACGAGCAGTACTTC

J gene: TRBJ2-1
D gene: NA
clone size: NA
V gene: TRBV5-8
CDR3 protein: CASSQYNEQFF
CDR3 DNA: TGTGCCAGCAGTCAATACAATGAGCAGTTCTTC

J gene: TRBJ1-5
D gene: TRBD1
clone size: once
V gene: TRBV7-9
CDR3 protein: CASSRIFAGQSNQPQHF
CDR3 DNA: TGTGCCAGCAGCCGCATTTTTGCGGGACAGAGCAATCAGCCCCAGCATTTT

J gene: TRBJ2-7
D gene: NA
clone size: NA
V gene: TRBV27
CDR3 protein: CASSWRQGGLEQYF
CDR3 DNA: TGTGCCAGCAGCTGGAGACAGGGAGGTTTAGAGCAGTACTTC

J gene: TRBJ2-7
D gene: TRBD1
clone size: few
V gene: TRBV6-7
CDR3 protein: CASSLVVHRGCYEQYF
CDR3 DNA: TGTGCCAGCAGTCTCGTAGTCCACAGGGGCTGCTACGAGCAGTACTTC

J gene: TRBJ2-7
D gene: NA
clone size: NA
V gene: TRBV19
CDR3 protein: CASSISTGYEQYF
CDR3 DNA: TGTGCCAGTAGTATAAGTACAGGCTACGAGCAGTACTTC

J gene: TRBJ2-7
D gene: TRBD1
clone size: NA
V gene: TRBV27
CDR3 protein: CASSVGLTGGLLSYEQYF
CDR3 DNA: TGTGCCAGCAGTGTGGGGCTCACAGGGGGCCTTCTCTCCTACGAGCAGTACTTC

J gene: TRBJ1-1
D gene: NA
clone size: NA
V gene: TRBV6-5
CDR3 protein: CASMEEGAFF
CDR3 DNA: TGTGCCAGCATGGAGGAGGGAGCTTTCTTT

J gene: TRBJ1-4
D gene: NA
clone size: NA
V gene: TRBV9
CDR3 protein: CASSSSGLSTNEKLFF
CDR3 DNA: TGTGCCAGCAGCTCGTCCGGGTTATCAACTAATGAAAAACTGTTTTTT

J gene: TRBJ2-7
D gene: NA
clone size: NA
V gene: TRBV4-1
CDR3 protein: CASSQGRDNSYEQYF
CDR3 DNA: TGCGCCAGCAGCCAGGGCCGGGACAACTCCTACGAGCAGTACTTC

J gene: TRBJ1-1
D gene: NA
clone size: NA
V gene: TRBV2
CDR3 protein: CASIPRRGRGNTEAFF
CDR3 DNA: TGTGCCAGCATTCCCCGGCGCGGGAGGGGGAACACTGAAGCTTTCTTT

J gene: TRBJ2-1
D gene: NA
clone size: NA
V gene: TRBV28
CDR3 protein: CASRDTRDGTNEQFF
CDR3 DNA: TGTGCCAGCAGGGATACCCGGGACGGAACCAATGAGCAGTTCTTC

J gene: TRBJ2-7
D gene: NA
clone size: NA
V gene: TRBV5-1
CDR3 protein: CASSSTGEQYF
CDR3 DNA: TGCGCCAGCAGCTCTACAGGGGAGCAGTACTTC

J gene: TRBJ2-7
D gene: NA
clone size: NA
V gene: TRBV6-5
CDR3 protein: CASSYSVGRANEQYF
CDR3 DNA: TGTGCCAGCAGTTACTCGGTGGGTCGAGCGAACGAGCAGTACTTC

J gene: TRBJ1-4
D gene: NA
clone size: NA
V gene: TRBV11-2
CDR3 protein: CASSLLADQLFF
CDR3 DNA: TGTGCCAGCAGCTTACTGGCAGACCAACTGTTTTTT

J gene: TRBJ2-5
D gene: NA
clone size: NA
V gene: TRBV11-2
CDR3 protein: CASSLRRGFGETQYF
CDR3 DNA: TGTGCCAGCAGCTTACGGCGGGGCTTTGGGGAGACCCAGTACTTC

J gene: TRBJ2-1
D gene: TRBD1
clone size: NA
V gene: TRBV11-2
CDR3 protein: CASSFGDREVENEQFF
CDR3 DNA: TGTGCCAGCAGCTTCGGGGACAGGGAAGTAGAGAATGAGCAGTTCTTC

J gene: TRBJ1-5
D gene: TRBD1
clone size: NA
V gene: TRBV28
CDR3 protein: CASSLWGQGRQPQHF
CDR3 DNA: TGTGCCAGCAGTTTATGGGGACAGGGGCGGCAGCCCCAGCATTTT

J gene: TRBJ1-3
D gene: NA
clone size: NA
V gene: TRBV27
CDR3 protein: CASSFGGLGNTIYF
CDR3 DNA: TGTGCCAGCAGTTTCGGTGGGCTCGGAAACACCATATATTTT

J gene: TRBJ2-5
D gene: TRBD2
clone size: NA
V gene: TRBV4-2
CDR3 protein: CASSQDSLAGGETQYF
CDR3 DNA: TGTGCCAGCAGCCAAGATTCACTAGCGGGAGGAGAGACCCAGTACTTC

J gene: TRBJ2-7
D gene: NA
clone size: NA
V gene: TRBV15
CDR3 protein: CATRDPQGYEQYF
CDR3 DNA: TGTGCCACCAGAGACCCCCAGGGCTACGAGCAGTACTTC

J gene: TRBJ2-3
D gene: NA
clone size: NA
V gene: TRBV28
CDR3 protein: CATKGGFWGTDTQYF
CDR3 DNA: TGTGCCACCAAGGGGGGTTTTTGGGGCACAGATACGCAGTATTTT

J gene: TRBJ2-1
D gene: TRBD2
clone size: NA
V gene: TRBV4-1
CDR3 protein: CASSQRLAGYNEQFF
CDR3 DNA: TGCGCCAGCAGCCAGCGACTAGCGGGTTACAATGAGCAGTTCTTC

J gene: TRBJ2-7
D gene: TRBD2
clone size: NA
V gene: TRBV7-2
CDR3 protein: CASRLLLAGAYEQYF
CDR3 DNA: TGTGCCAGCAGACTCCTTCTAGCGGGAGCCTACGAGCAGTACTTC

J gene: TRBJ1-1
D gene: NA
clone size: NA
V gene: TRBV6-1
CDR3 protein: CASSETRGSNTEAFF
CDR3 DNA: TGTGCCAGCAGTGAGACCCGGGGGTCGAACACTGAAGCTTTCTTT

J gene: TRBJ2-2
D gene: NA
clone size: NA
V gene: TRBV11-2
CDR3 protein: CASSWTEGGGTGELFF
CDR3 DNA: TGTGCCAGCAGCTGGACAGAGGGTGGGGGAACCGGGGAGCTGTTTTTT

J gene: TRBJ2-2
D gene: NA
clone size: few
V gene: TRBV4-2
CDR3 protein: CASSQGREGELFF
CDR3 DNA: TGTGCCAGCAGCCAAGGACGGGAAGGGGAGCTGTTTTTT

J gene: TRBJ1-2
D gene: TRBD1
clone size: NA
V gene: TRBV19
CDR3 protein: CASSPRTGGAYGYTF
CDR3 DNA: TGTGCCAGTAGTCCACGGACAGGGGGCGCCTATGGCTACACCTTC

J gene: TRBJ1-2
D gene: TRBD1
clone size: NA
V gene: TRBV14
CDR3 protein: CASSQDPRGRSGYTF
CDR3 DNA: TGTGCCAGCAGCCAAGACCCCAGGGGGCGGAGTGGCTACACCTTC

J gene: TRBJ2-3
D gene: TRBD2
clone size: NA
V gene: TRBV9
CDR3 protein: CASSVFAGGPTDTQYF
CDR3 DNA: TGTGCCAGCAGCGTTTTTGCGGGAGGGCCGACAGATACGCAGTATTTT

J gene: TRBJ2-7
D gene: TRBD1
clone size: NA
V gene: TRBV5-6
CDR3 protein: CASTVDRGSYEQYF
CDR3 DNA: TGTGCCAGCACCGTTGACAGGGGCTCCTACGAGCAGTACTTC